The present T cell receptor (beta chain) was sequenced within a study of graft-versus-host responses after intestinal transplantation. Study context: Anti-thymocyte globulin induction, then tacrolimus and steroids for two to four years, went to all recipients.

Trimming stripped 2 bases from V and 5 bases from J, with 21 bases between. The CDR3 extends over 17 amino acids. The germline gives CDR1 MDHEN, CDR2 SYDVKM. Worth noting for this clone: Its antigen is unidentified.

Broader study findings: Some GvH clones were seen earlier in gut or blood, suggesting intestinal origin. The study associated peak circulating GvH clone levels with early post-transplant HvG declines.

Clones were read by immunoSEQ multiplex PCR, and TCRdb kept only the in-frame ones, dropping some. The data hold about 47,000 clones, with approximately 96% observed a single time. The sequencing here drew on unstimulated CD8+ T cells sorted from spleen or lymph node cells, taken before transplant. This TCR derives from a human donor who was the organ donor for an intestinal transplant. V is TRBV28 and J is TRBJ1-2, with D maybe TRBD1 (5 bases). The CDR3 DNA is TGTGCCAGCAGTTTAGGGACCGTTGGGGCGCAAAGATATGGCTACACCTTC. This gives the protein CASSLGTVGAQRYGYTF.